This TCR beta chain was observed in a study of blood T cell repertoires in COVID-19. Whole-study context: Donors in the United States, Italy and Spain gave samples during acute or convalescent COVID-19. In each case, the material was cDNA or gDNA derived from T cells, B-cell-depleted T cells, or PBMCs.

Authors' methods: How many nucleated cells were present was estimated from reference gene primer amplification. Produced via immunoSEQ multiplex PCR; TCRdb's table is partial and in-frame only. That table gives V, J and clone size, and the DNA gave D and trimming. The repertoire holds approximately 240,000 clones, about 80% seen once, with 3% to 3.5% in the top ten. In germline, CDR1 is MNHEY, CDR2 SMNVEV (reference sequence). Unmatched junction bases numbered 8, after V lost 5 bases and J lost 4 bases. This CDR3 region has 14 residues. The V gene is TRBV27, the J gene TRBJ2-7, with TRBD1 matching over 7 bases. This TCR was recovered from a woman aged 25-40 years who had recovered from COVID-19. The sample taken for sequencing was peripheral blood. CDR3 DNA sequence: TGTGCCAGCAGTGCCGGGACAGAACTATACGAGCAGTACTTC. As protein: CASSAGTELYEQYF.